The T cell receptor beta chain under discussion was sequenced for a study of blood T cells in healthy people across ages. The study, taken as a whole, reports: Measured against age, TCR beta diversity per million T cells decreased in a roughly linear manner. Unsorted PBMCs prevented conclusive naive versus antigen-experienced comparison.

Germline-derived CDR1 and CDR2 are SGHRS and YFSETQ. This CDR3 contains 14 residues. Comment on this clonotype: As yet, its antigen is unknown.

With a J-beta primer mix and a sample-barcoded 5' primer, a second PCR ran roughly 7 to 11 cycles. TCRdb ran MiXCR on the 5' RACE reads and lists one entry per CDR3 protein. The data hold 790,000 or so distinct CDR3 sequences, with roughly 46% observed a single time. V gene TRBV5-1 combines with J gene TRBJ2-7; D may correspond to TRBD1 or TRBD2 (5 bases each). The DNA end is a closer match to TRBJ2-5, so the J assignment may be wrong. The sequence was collected from a man aged 80 or over in good health. The sample consisted of blood. CDR3 residues: CASSLEIWGETQYF. In DNA, the CDR3 is TGCGCCAGCAGCTTGGAGATTTGGGGGGAGACCCAGTACTTC.